The 25 T cell receptor beta chains below were found in one sample sequenced in a study of shared clonotypes between healthy human individuals. The data were produced by immunoSEQ multiplex PCR, yet TCRdb's version contains in-frame clones alone and is incomplete. The sample holds 2 million to 2.5 million clones, around 93% seen once. The sequenced sample consisted of naive CD4+ T cells from PBMCs. As to subset: CD45RA+ positively selected. These TCRs come from a man younger than 35 in good health. Some clones in this sample may be carry-over from other donors' samples.

The rearrangement uses TRBV6-1 and TRBJ1-5, with no clear D. In germline, CDR1 is MNHNS, CDR2 SASEGT. V was trimmed by 8 bases and J by 9 bases, leaving 20 bases between them. The CDR3 consists of 14 residues. The CDR3 loop is CASSPEGTIGPQHF. DNA of the CDR3: TGTGCCAGCTCCCCTGAGGGCACCATTGGGCCCCAGCATTTT.

This chain connects TRBV28 to TRBJ2-7; no reliable D call. The CDR3 spans 17 residues. CDR1 MDHEN and CDR2 SYDVKM come from the germline V gene. Deletions cut 6 bases from V and 2 bases from J, with 23 bases between. CDR3 region: CASSRFGWVTDPYEQYF. CDR3 DNA sequence: TGTGCCAGCAGCCGGTTTGGGTGGGTGACCGACCCCTACGAGCAGTACTTC.

The CDR3 DNA sequence: TGTGCCAGCAGCTTAGAAAGCGCTGAGCAGTTCTTC. This sequence encodes CASSLESAEQFF. The chain has TRBV11-2 and TRBJ2-1, with D hard to call. The CDR3 extends over 12 amino acids. CDR1 SGHAT and CDR2 FQNNGV come from the germline V gene. The V end lost 0 bases, the J end lost 9 bases, and 6 bases lay between the germline ends.

Regarding this clone: This specimen includes other DNA sequences encoding the same CDR3. V and J are TRBV6-5 and TRBJ2-2; 7 bases are a match to TRBD2. CDR1 MNHEY and CDR2 SVGAGI come from the germline V gene. The ends lost 7 bases at V and 6 bases at J; junction bases unmatched: 2. The CDR3 has 12 residues. The CDR3 here is CASTRGAGELFF. The CDR3 nucleotides read TGTGCCAGCACCCGGGGGGCCGGGGAGCTGTTTTTT.

The chain uses TRBV2 and TRBJ1-1; the D is unclear. Trimming took 5 bases from V and 6 from J, leaving 13 bases between them. CDR3 size: 13 residues. The germline CDR1 and CDR2 sequences are SNHLY and FYNNEI. Here the CDR3 reads CASSPQLGAEAFF. In DNA, the CDR3 is TGTGCCAGCAGTCCACAGCTTGGCGCTGAAGCTTTCTTT.

In this sample, this clone turned up once. The genes are TRBV25-1 and TRBJ2-7; no definite D call. Trimming cost V 6 bases and J 2 bases, with 11 bases left between them. Germline lookup yields CDR1 MGHDK and CDR2 SYGVNS. The CDR3 is 13 residues long. The CDR3 coding sequence is TGTGCCAGCAGCAGTGACCTCCCCTACGAGCAGTACTTC. The encoded protein is CASSSDLPYEQYF.

The chain uses TRBV2 and TRBJ2-1, with no clear D. Trimming removed 6 bases from V and 5 bases from J, with 14 bases in between. The CDR3 runs to 14 residues. Germline V gives CDR1 SNHLY, CDR2 FYNNEI. In DNA, the CDR3 is TGTGCCAGCAGACGGGCCTACGCGAACAATGAGCAGTTCTTC. Its protein product is CASRRAYANNEQFF.

The V call is TRBV5-5, the J call TRBJ1-3; no definite D call. The germline gives CDR1 SGHKS, CDR2 YYEKEE (reference sequence). CDR3 length: 14 amino acids. V was clipped by 1 base and J by 0 bases, with 5 bases between them. For the CDR3, the DNA is TGTGCCAGCAGCTTGACAGTCTCTGGAAACACCATATATTTT. Translating it yields CASSLTVSGNTIYF.

This chain connects TRBV7-2 to TRBJ2-7; 7 bases are shared with TRBD2. CDR1 SGHTA and CDR2 FQGNSA come from the germline V gene. The junction had 7 bases not matched to a gene; V was cut back by 6 bases and J by 5 bases. This CDR3 region has 13 residues. The CDR3: CASRTGGSHEQYF. In DNA form, the CDR3 reads TGTGCCAGCAGAACGGGAGGTTCCCACGAGCAGTACTTC.

The chain recombines TRBV6-6 with TRBJ2-5; TRBD1 might be the D (5 bases). Germline V CDR1 and CDR2: MNHNY, SVGAGI (reference sequence). The CDR3 loop spans 15 amino acids. The ends were cut back, 0 bases at V and 2 bases at J, with 10 bases in the middle. DNA of the CDR3: TGTGCCAGCAGTTACTCGGCAGGGCGACAAGAGACCCAGTACTTC. Protein product: CASSYSAGRQETQYF.

The genes are TRBV5-1 and TRBJ1-2; TRBD1 aligns across 10 bases. CDR1 and CDR2 from the germline V gene are SGHRS and YFSETQ. Trimming at V came to 4 bases and at J to 2 bases, leaving 8 bases not matched to a gene. This CDR3 is 16 amino acids long. As DNA, the CDR3 is TGCGCCAGCAGCCAAAACCCGGGACAGGGGAACTATGGCTACACCTTC. Translating gives CASSQNPGQGNYGYTF.

This clone was counted once. The chain couples TRBV7-2 to TRBJ2-2, with 12 bases matching TRBD2. The CDR3 runs 18 residues. The germline gives CDR1 SGHTA, CDR2 FQGNSA. The V and J ends lost 3 bases and 0 bases, in that order; junction bases with no gene match: 5. CDR3 protein: CASSLLGTSGPNTGELFF. CDR3 bases: TGTGCCAGCAGCTTGTTAGGGACTAGCGGGCCGAACACCGGGGAGCTGTTTTTT.

A single count supports this clone. V gene TRBV19 combines with J gene TRBJ2-6, with D hard to call. Trimming left V 3 bases short and J 2 bases short, with 5 bases between. CDR3 length: 14 residues. The germline V gene encodes CDR1 LNHDA and CDR2 SQIVND (reference sequence). DNA of the CDR3: TGTGCCAGTAGTATGGGCGCTGGGGCCAACGTCCTGACTTTC. Its protein product is CASSMGAGANVLTF.

The rearrangement links TRBV14 to TRBJ2-1, with D perhaps being TRBD1 or TRBD2 (6 bases each). Germline V CDR1 and CDR2: SGHDN, FVKESK. CDR3 size: 14 residues. V lost 5 bases, J lost 6 bases, and 14 bases lay in between. The CDR3 DNA sequence: TGTGCCAGCAGCAAGGGGGGCGGGTCCAATGAGCAGTTCTTC. This gives the protein CASSKGGGSNEQFF.

The chain has TRBV25-1 and TRBJ1-4; no clear D. Germline CDR1 MGHDK, CDR2 SYGVNS. The CDR3 loop spans 16 amino acids. Trimming removed 1 base from V and 5 bases from J, with 14 bases in between. The CDR3 nucleotides read TGTGCCAGCAGTGAATGGCGGTTGGGGAAAAATGAAAAACTGTTTTTT. This gives the protein CASSEWRLGKNEKLFF.

This chain joins TRBV29-1 and TRBJ2-3; D gene uncertain. Trimming took 5 bases from V and 4 from J, leaving 16 bases between them. The length of the CDR3 is 14 residues. Germline-derived CDR1 and CDR2 are SQVTM and ANQGSEA. As DNA, the CDR3 is TGCAGCGTTATGCCATACGCAAGGTCAGATACGCAGTATTTT. Translating gives CSVMPYARSDTQYF.

This clone was recorded a few times. The chain couples TRBV4-2 to TRBJ1-1, with D unclear. The CDR3 covers 15 residues. From germline, CDR1 is LGHNA and CDR2 YNFKEQ. The V end was cut by 6 bases, the J end by 2 bases, with 16 bases between. This chain's CDR3 is CASRWVGSTNTEAFF. In DNA form, the CDR3 reads TGTGCCAGCAGGTGGGTTGGCAGCACTAACACTGAAGCTTTCTTT.

The chain employs TRBV28 and TRBJ2-7, with D perhaps assigned TRBD1 or TRBD2 (5 bases each). V was shortened by 3 bases and J by 5 bases, with 8 bases between the two germline ends. Germline V gene sequence: CDR1 MDHEN, CDR2 SYDVKM. The length of the CDR3 is 12 residues. CDR3 protein: CASSLVGDEQYF. The CDR3 DNA follows: TGTGCCAGCAGTTTGGTGGGGGACGAGCAGTACTTC.

DNA for the CDR3: TGTGCCACCTCACCCCTTCAGGCGGGGGGAGTGGAGACCCAGTACTTC. This sequence encodes CATSPLQAGGVETQYF. V usage is TRBV7-2 and J usage is TRBJ2-5, with TRBD2 matching over 8 bases. V lost 10 bases to trimming and J lost 5 bases; unmatched junction nucleotides: 18. Germline CDR1 and CDR2: SGHTA and FQGNSA. CDR3 length: 16 residues.

This clone was observed once. This specimen includes other DNA sequences encoding the same CDR3. The chain joins TRBV14 to TRBJ2-5; D gene ambiguous. CDR1 and CDR2 (germline): SGHDN, FVKESK. The CDR3 is 11 amino acids. V shed 2 bases and J shed 4 bases, with 2 bases lying between them. CDR3 sequence reads: CASSQRETQYF. The CDR3 bases are TGTGCCAGCAGCCAAAGAGAGACCCAGTACTTC. The complete variable domain, with remaining parts taken from reference TRBV14 and TRBJ2-5, reads EAGVTQFPSHSVIEKGQTVTLRCDPISGHDNLYWYRRVMGKEIKFLLHFVKESKQDESGMPNNRFLAERTGGTYSTLKVQPAELEDSGVYFCASSQRETQYFGPGTRLLVL.

This clone showed up just a few times. This chain connects TRBV28 to TRBJ1-2; D ambiguous. This CDR3 is built from 14 residues. Looked up from germline, CDR1 is MDHEN and CDR2 is SYDVKM. V gave up 5 bases and J gave up 2 bases, with 12 bases separating them. Here the CDR3 DNA reads TGTGCCAGCAGTGGCTTCCAAGGCAACTATGGCTACACCTTC. Residues: CASSGFQGNYGYTF.

V usage is TRBV7-9 and J usage is TRBJ2-7, with 9 bases aligning to TRBD2. Germline CDR1 SEHNR, CDR2 FQNEAQ (reference sequence). The CDR3 totals 13 residues. Germline trimming cut 7 bases from V and 3 bases from J; bases unmatched to any gene: 4. This CDR3 reads CASTVAGVYEQYF. For the CDR3, the DNA is TGTGCCAGCACAGTAGCGGGAGTCTACGAGCAGTACTTC.

A note on this clone: In the same sample, other DNA sequences code for this CDR3. The chain employs TRBV7-9 and TRBJ2-3, with 13 bases that match TRBD2. Germline V lookup: CDR1 SEHNR, CDR2 FQNEAQ (reference sequence). The CDR3 extends over 16 amino acids. With 5 bases clipped from V and 2 bases from J, the junction kept 4 bases outside the gene matches. CDR3 bases: TGTGCCAGCAGCCCCGGGACTAGCGGGAACACAGATACGCAGTATTTT. This codes for CASSPGTSGNTDTQYF.

The genes are TRBV18 and TRBJ2-7; D is uncertain. The CDR3 length is 13 residues. Germline-derived CDR1 and CDR2 are KGHSH and LQKENI. Between the trimmed V and J ends, which lost 11 bases and 3 bases, there was a span of 17 bases. The CDR3 here is CAAGYTPYYEQYF. For the CDR3, the DNA is TGTGCCGCCGGGTACACCCCCTACTACGAGCAGTACTTC.

The V call is TRBV19, the J call TRBJ2-7, with 8 nucleotides matching TRBD1. V dropped 0 bases and J dropped 2; count of bases not matched to a gene: 6. Germline V gene lookup returns CDR1 LNHDA and CDR2 SQIVND (reference sequence). The CDR3 length is 16 residues. The chain's CDR3 is CASSIDNRGSTYEQYF. CDR3 DNA sequence: TGTGCCAGTAGTATAGATAACAGGGGGTCCACCTACGAGCAGTACTTC.